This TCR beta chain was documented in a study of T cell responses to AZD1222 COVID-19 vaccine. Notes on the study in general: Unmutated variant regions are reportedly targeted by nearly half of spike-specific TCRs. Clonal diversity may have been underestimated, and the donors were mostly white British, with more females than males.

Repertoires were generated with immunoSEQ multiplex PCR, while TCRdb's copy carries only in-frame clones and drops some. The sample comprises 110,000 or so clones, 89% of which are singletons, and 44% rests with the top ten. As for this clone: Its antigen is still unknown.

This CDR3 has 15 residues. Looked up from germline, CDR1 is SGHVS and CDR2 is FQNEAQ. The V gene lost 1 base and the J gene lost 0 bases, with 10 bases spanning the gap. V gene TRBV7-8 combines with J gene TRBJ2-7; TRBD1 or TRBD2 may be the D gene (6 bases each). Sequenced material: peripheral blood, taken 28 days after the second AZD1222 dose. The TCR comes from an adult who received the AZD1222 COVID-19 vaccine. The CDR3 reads CASSLEEGHSYEQYF. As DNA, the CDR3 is TGTGCCAGCAGCTTAGAGGAGGGACACTCCTACGAGCAGTACTTC.